Shown below are 10 T cell receptor beta chains from a single sample sequenced in a study of vaccination and CD4 T cells after COVID-19. Sequenced with the Oncomine TCR Beta short-read assay was DNA taken from cultured CD4+ T cells. TCRdb re-called the PCR reads with MiXCR, one entry per CDR3 protein. The table has about 12,000 distinct CDR3 sequences, roughly 21% seen once. These receptors have no known antigen. Treatment defined: approximately 9-day PBMC culture with coronavirus spike peptide pools or control peptides (ViraFEST assay). Sequences were derived from CD4+ T cells from blood, cultured in vitro, sampled before SARS-CoV-2 vaccination. These receptors all stem from a human donor who received a COVID-19 vaccine.

The rearrangement joins TRBV5-8 to TRBJ2-1; TRBD2 agrees at 7 bases. The germline CDR1 and CDR2 sequences are SGHTS and YDEGEE. Losses at the gene ends were 7 bases for V and 9 bases for J; bases not matched to a gene: 16. CDR3 length: 15 residues. CDR3 in amino acids: CASVTLAEGRGEQFF. CDR3 nucleotide sequence: TGTGCCAGCGTCACCCTAGCGGAGGGCCGCGGTGAGCAGTTCTTC.

The CDR3 region has the DNA TGTGCCAGTAGTATAGGCCCCAGCGGGGGTGCCTCCTACAATGAGCAGTTCTTC. This encodes CASSIGPSGGASYNEQFF. The chain uses TRBV19 and TRBJ2-1; 8 bases are a match to TRBD2. This CDR3 spans 18 amino acids. Trimming cost V 1 base and J 0 bases; bases outside gene matches: 8. From germline, CDR1 is LNHDA and CDR2 SQIVND (reference sequence).

The table lists this clonotype with a few counts. This chain connects TRBV4-1 to TRBJ2-2, with D possibly matching TRBD2 (6 bases). CDR3 length: 17 amino acids. Germline V gene lookup returns CDR1 MGHRA and CDR2 YSYEKL. Trimming pared 0 bases from V and 8 bases from J, leaving 19 bases between. Written as DNA, the CDR3 is TGCGCCAGCAGCCAAGATGGAGGGGCGCGAGTCACTGGGGAGCTGTTTTTT. It translates to CASSQDGGARVTGELFF.

This clonotype has just a few counts. The chain has TRBV6-1 and TRBJ1-1; TRBD1 agrees at 7 bases. The V gene end was trimmed by 6 bases and the J gene end by 1 base; junction bases not matched to a gene: 5. CDR1 and CDR2 (germline): MNHNS, SASEGT. The CDR3 length is 14 residues. The CDR3 is CASSVGTANTEAFF. In DNA, the CDR3 is TGTGCCAGCAGCGTTGGGACAGCGAACACTGAAGCTTTCTTT.

This clonotype was counted between two and nine times. This chain links TRBV6-1 with TRBJ2-1; 7 bases are shared with TRBD1. Germline V lookup: CDR1 MNHNS, CDR2 SASEGT. The CDR3 runs 13 residues. The V gene end was trimmed by 3 bases and the J gene end by 7 bases; junction bases not matched to a gene: 3. As DNA, the CDR3 is TGTGCCAGCAGTGAGGTCAGGGGGAATGAGCAGTTCTTC. Protein product: CASSEVRGNEQFF.

This clonotype appeared a few times. The chain joins TRBV6-5 to TRBJ2-3; perhaps TRBD2 as D (6 bases). The CDR3 covers 16 residues. CDR1 MNHEY and CDR2 SVGAGI come from the germline V gene. The V end lost 2 bases, the J end lost 1 base, and 13 bases lay between the germline ends. CDR3 residues: CASSYMRERGTDTQYF. DNA of the CDR3: TGTGCCAGCAGTTACATGCGCGAGCGGGGCACAGATACGCAGTATTTT.

V usage is TRBV5-1 and J usage is TRBJ2-3; D unresolved. V dropped 3 bases and J dropped 2 bases, with 4 bases sitting between them. This CDR3 region has 12 residues. Per the germline V gene, CDR1 is SGHRS and CDR2 is YFSETQ. CDR3 DNA sequence: TGCGCCAGCAGCTCCGACACAGATACGCAGTATTTT. Translated: CASSSDTDTQYF.

This clonotype has just a few counts. This sequence joins TRBV6-5 and TRBJ1-1; no definite D call. Germline CDR1 and CDR2: MNHEY and SVGAGI. Trimming removed 0 bases from V and 0 bases from J, with 8 bases in between. The CDR3 length is 15 residues. The CDR3 protein is CASSYSIGLNTEAFF. DNA of the CDR3: TGTGCCAGCAGTTACTCGATAGGTTTGAACACTGAAGCTTTCTTT.

The chain uses TRBV6-1 and TRBJ2-1; 8 bases are shared with TRBD2. Germline trimming cut 4 bases from V and 4 bases from J; bases unmatched to any gene: 9. The length of the CDR3 is 16 residues. The germline CDR1 and CDR2 sequences are MNHNS and SASEGT. The CDR3 bases are TGTGCCAGCAGTGGAAAAGCGGGGGTCTGGTACAATGAGCAGTTCTTC. Protein product: CASSGKAGVWYNEQFF.

V usage is TRBV25-1 and J usage is TRBJ2-1; TRBD1 matches 8 bases. The trim removed 1 base at V and 1 base at J, leaving 9 bases unmatched. Germline-derived CDR1 and CDR2 are MGHDK and SYGVNS. The CDR3 length is 18 residues. The CDR3 DNA reads TGTGCCAGCAGTGAATTGAATCCGTGGGACAGGTCCTACAATGAGCAGTTCTTC. Translated, it gives CASSELNPWDRSYNEQFF.